This T cell receptor beta chain was recovered during a study of response to subunit inactivated influenza vaccine. Study-wide points: It was suggested by the authors that few new T cells are recruited by each seasonal influenza vaccination.

Germline CDR1 is SQVTM and CDR2 is ANQGSEA. This CDR3 region has 14 residues. The J segment lost 7 bases and the V segment lost 5 bases, leaving 10 bases of the junction unmatched. This clonotype was counted many times. Its antigen is currently unknown. TCRdb analysed the RT-PCR reads with MiXCR anew, one entry per CDR3 protein. The table has more than 400,000 distinct CDR3 sequences, 11% seen once. V gene TRBV29-1 combines with J gene TRBJ1-1; 10 bases agree with TRBD1. Sample: PBMCs from blood, taken 40 to 50 days after vaccination. The clonotype was recovered from a man aged 45 to 65 who received an inactivated influenza vaccine. The CDR3 region has the DNA TGCAGCGTTTCTTCCGGGACAGGGGTTTTTGAAGCTTTCTTT. Its translation is CSVSSGTGVFEAFF.